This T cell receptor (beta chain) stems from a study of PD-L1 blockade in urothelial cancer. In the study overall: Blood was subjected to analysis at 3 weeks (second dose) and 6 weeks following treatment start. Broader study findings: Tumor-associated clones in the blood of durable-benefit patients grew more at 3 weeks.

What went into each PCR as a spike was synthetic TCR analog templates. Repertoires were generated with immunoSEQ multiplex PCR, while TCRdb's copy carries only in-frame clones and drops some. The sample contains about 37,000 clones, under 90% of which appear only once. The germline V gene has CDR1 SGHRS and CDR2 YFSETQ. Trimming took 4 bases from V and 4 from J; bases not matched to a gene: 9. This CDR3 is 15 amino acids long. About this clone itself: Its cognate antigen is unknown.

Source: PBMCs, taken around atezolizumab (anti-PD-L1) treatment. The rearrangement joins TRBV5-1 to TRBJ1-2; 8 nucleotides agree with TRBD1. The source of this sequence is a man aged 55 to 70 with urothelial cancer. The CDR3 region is CASSPTGELGYGYTF. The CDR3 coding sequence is TGCGCCAGCAGCCCGACAGGGGAGCTGGGCTATGGCTACACCTTC.